This is a list of T cell receptor beta chains from one sample in a study of beta chain features in type 1 diabetes. TCRdb's table, derived via immunoSEQ multiplex PCR, lists solely in-frame clones and lacks some. Of some 170,000 clones listed, 63% were seen once; the top ten hold roughly 0.089%. The sequenced material came from naive CD4+ T cells from blood. These receptors were obtained from a man aged 30 to 39 with type 1 diabetes. Each CDR3 is given with its conserved first and last residue. The D gene is left open where the match is weak. Clone size, where shown, is once, few, many, or a class for clones that have expanded.

v_gene	d_gene	len	j_gene	abundance	CDR3aa	CDR3nt
TRBV28	TRBD1	14	TRBJ1-2	few	CASSLMVTGDGYTF	TGTGCCAGCAGTTTAATGGTGACAGGGGATGGCTACACCTTC
TRBV30	-	13	TRBJ2-1	-	CAWRKGVENEQFF	TGTGCCTGGAGGAAAGGGGTTGAAAATGAGCAGTTCTTC
TRBV19	-	11	TRBJ1-2	-	CASESYDGYTF	TGTGCCAGTGAAAGCTACGATGGCTACACCTTC
TRBV11-2	-	13	TRBJ2-2	-	CASSFGGPGELFF	TGTGCCAGCAGCTTCGGGGGTCCCGGGGAGCTGTTTTTT
TRBV30	-	16	TRBJ1-5	-	CAWKGPGGWSNQPQHF	TGTGCCTGGAAGGGACCGGGGGGTTGGAGCAATCAGCCCCAGCATTTT
TRBV14	TRBD1	17	TRBJ2-6	-	CASSPDRALSGANVLTF	TGTGCCAGCAGCCCGGACAGGGCGCTCTCTGGGGCCAACGTCCTGACTTTC
TRBV29-1	-	11	TRBJ1-1	-	CSVVGYTEAFF	TGCAGCGTTGTTGGGTACACTGAAGCTTTCTTT
TRBV9	TRBD1	16	TRBJ2-5	-	CASSVGTGGTQETQYF	TGTGCCAGCAGCGTTGGGACAGGGGGCACCCAAGAGACCCAGTACTTC
TRBV27	TRBD1	13	TRBJ1-2	-	CASMDRANYGYTF	TGTGCCAGCATGGACAGGGCTAACTATGGCTACACCTTC
TRBV5-1	-	15	TRBJ1-1	few	CASRDPGRANTEAFF	TGCGCCAGCAGAGACCCTGGGAGGGCGAACACTGAAGCTTTCTTT
TRBV20-1	-	10	TRBJ1-4	-	CSVRQEKLFF	TGCAGTGTCCGACAGGAAAAACTGTTTTTT
TRBV30	-	11	TRBJ1-1	few	CAWSQTVSPFF	TGTGCCTGGAGCCAGACAGTGTCACCTTTCTTT
TRBV10-1	-	11	TRBJ1-1	-	CASSGNTEAFF	TGCGCCAGCAGCGGGAACACTGAAGCTTTCTTT
TRBV4-3	-	15	TRBJ2-7	few	CASSQGGQGSYEQYF	TGCGCCAGCAGCCAAGGGGGACAAGGATCCTACGAGCAGTACTTC
TRBV6-1	-	15	TRBJ2-3	-	CASSVLAASSDTQYF	TGTGCCAGCAGTGTCTTGGCAGCCTCCTCAGATACGCAGTATTTT
TRBV30	TRBD1	13	TRBJ1-6	-	CAWRQTGGSPLHF	TGTGCCTGGAGGCAGACAGGGGGTTCACCCCTCCACTTT
TRBV25-1	-	16	TRBJ1-4	few	CASSPPWAGTGEKLFF	TGTGCCAGCAGTCCCCCGTGGGCAGGGACGGGTGAAAAACTGTTTTTT
TRBV14	-	15	TRBJ1-2	-	CASSHPGGGKYGYTF	TGTGCCAGCAGCCACCCAGGCGGAGGGAAGTATGGCTACACCTTC
TRBV20-1	-	11	TRBJ2-3	-	CSAKPADTQYF	TGCAGTGCTAAGCCCGCAGATACGCAGTATTTT
TRBV29-1	-	11	TRBJ2-5	-	CSGAAQETQYF	TGCAGCGGGGCGGCCCAAGAGACCCAGTACTTC
TRBV28	-	11	TRBJ2-1	-	CASNTVYRPFF	TGTGCCAGCAATACCGTATATCGACCGTTCTTC
TRBV30	-	18	TRBJ1-2	-	CAWSVEITLSQANYGYTF	TGTGCCTGGAGTGTGGAAATCACCCTCAGCCAAGCTAACTATGGCTACACCTTC
TRBV25-1	-	14	TRBJ2-7	-	CASSKTMDSYEQYF	TGTGCCAGCAGTAAAACCATGGACAGCTACGAGCAGTACTTC
TRBV7-2	-	13	TRBJ1-5	-	CASSFEQGQPQHF	TGTGCCAGCAGCTTCGAACAGGGTCAGCCCCAGCATTTT
TRBV13	-	14	TRBJ2-5	-	CASSLTGLQETQYF	TGTGCCAGCAGCTTAACAGGGTTGCAAGAGACCCAGTACTTC
TRBV7-2	-	15	TRBJ2-5	few	CASSNRQGGGETQYF	TGTGCCAGCAGCAACCGACAGGGCGGGGGAGAGACCCAGTACTTC
TRBV23-1	-	14	TRBJ1-1	-	CASSQEGGDTEAFF	TGCGCCAGCAGTCAAGAGGGAGGGGACACTGAAGCTTTCTTT
TRBV10-3	-	15	TRBJ2-5	-	CAISESAEGRLTQYF	TGTGCCATCAGTGAGTCTGCGGAGGGTCGGTTGACCCAGTACTTC
TRBV5-6	-	15	TRBJ2-6	-	CASSPLWSGANVLTF	TGTGCCAGCAGCCCCTTGTGGTCTGGGGCCAACGTCCTGACTTTC
TRBV14	-	16	TRBJ1-1	-	CASSQGPRDGNTEAFF	TGTGCCAGCAGCCAAGGACCAAGGGACGGTAACACTGAAGCTTTCTTT
TRBV7-2	TRBD2	16	TRBJ2-3	-	CASSLAQRGSVDTQYF	TGTGCCAGCAGCTTAGCTCAGCGGGGAAGTGTAGATACGCAGTATTTT
TRBV9	-	13	TRBJ2-3	few	CASSVVVEDTQYF	TGTGCCAGCAGCGTAGTTGTTGAAGATACGCAGTATTTT
TRBV30	-	15	TRBJ1-5	-	CAWSEAGLGNQPQHF	TGTGCCTGGAGTGAGGCGGGGCTGGGCAATCAGCCCCAGCATTTT
TRBV27	-	14	TRBJ1-3	-	CASSLSGSGNTIYF	TGTGCCAGCAGCCTATCGGGCTCTGGAAACACCATATATTTT
TRBV6-5	-	13	TRBJ2-7	few	CASTSAVAYEQYF	TGTGCCAGCACCTCGGCGGTCGCCTACGAGCAGTACTTC
TRBV4-3	TRBD2	17	TRBJ2-5	-	CASSQDWGLAVQETQYF	TGCGCCAGCAGCCAAGATTGGGGACTAGCGGTTCAAGAGACCCAGTACTTC
TRBV4-3	TRBD1	13	TRBJ2-3	-	CASSRGGPDTQYF	TGCGCCAGCAGCCGAGGGGGCCCAGATACGCAGTATTTT
TRBV5-1	TRBD1	16	TRBJ2-3	-	CASSPAGTGGQDTQYF	TGCGCCAGCAGCCCGGCGGGGACAGGGGGCCAAGATACGCAGTATTTT
TRBV11-3	TRBD2	16	TRBJ2-3	-	CASSQSPSGGPDTQYF	TGTGCCAGCAGCCAATCTCCTAGCGGGGGGCCAGATACGCAGTATTTT
TRBV25-1	-	13	TRBJ1-2	-	CASSEIGTYGYTF	TGTGCCAGCAGTGAGATAGGTACATATGGCTACACCTTC
TRBV7-9	-	14	TRBJ1-1	-	CASSLARGNTEAFF	TGTGCCAGCAGCTTAGCCAGGGGGAACACTGAAGCTTTCTTT
TRBV9	-	15	TRBJ2-1	-	CASSVGTDSRGEQFF	TGTGCCAGCAGCGTCGGGACGGACTCAAGGGGTGAGCAGTTCTTC
TRBV9	TRBD1	18	TRBJ2-2	-	CASSPRAQGALGTGELFF	TGTGCCAGCAGCCCGAGGGCTCAGGGGGCTTTAGGTACCGGGGAGCTGTTTTTT
TRBV30	TRBD2	13	TRBJ2-1	-	CAWTSGLYNEQFF	TGTGCCTGGACTAGCGGATTATACAATGAGCAGTTCTTC